These 2 T cell receptor beta chains were all obtained from the same sample, sequenced in a study of T cell changes during pregnancy in multiple sclerosis. Data came from immunoSEQ multiplex PCR; TCRdb stores just in-frame clones and leaves some out. The table includes tens of thousands of clones, 90% detected once. The material sequenced was CD8+ T cells from peripheral blood mononuclear cells, taken in the first trimester of pregnancy. These TCRs come from a female donor with multiple sclerosis, enrolled in a pregnancy study.

This chain uses TRBV14 with TRBJ1-1; tentative D call: TRBD1 (6 bases). CDR3 size: 14 residues. V gave up 4 bases and J gave up 5 bases, with 14 bases separating them. The germline V gene encodes CDR1 SGHDN and CDR2 FVKESK. The CDR3 region is CASSPGRGATEAFF. In nucleotides, the CDR3 is TGTGCCAGCAGCCCCGGGAGGGGGGCGACTGAAGCTTTCTTT.

The V gene is TRBV19, the J gene TRBJ2-1, with TRBD2 identical over 10 bases. Germline assignment: CDR1 LNHDA and CDR2 SQIVND (reference sequence). The junction had 6 bases not matched to a gene; V was cut back by 2 bases and J by 8 bases. The length of the CDR3 is 15 residues. The CDR3 DNA is TGTGCCAGTAGTATACGTCTAGCGGGAGTGTATGAGCAGTTCTTC. It encodes CASSIRLAGVYEQFF.